This T cell receptor (beta chain) originates from a study of T cell changes during pregnancy in multiple sclerosis. The CDR3 extends over 17 amino acids. The data were produced by immunoSEQ multiplex PCR, yet TCRdb's version contains in-frame clones alone and is incomplete. Of approximately 130,000 clones listed, approximately 93% are singletons. This clone was counted a single time. The sample was peripheral blood, taken before pregnancy. V usage is TRBV21-1 and J usage is TRBJ2-2; the D call in the table, TRBD2, was not verified against the DNA. TRBV21-1 is deemed a pseudogene. This TCR came from a female donor with multiple sclerosis, enrolled in a pregnancy study. The CDR3 nucleotides read TGTGCCAGCAGCAAGGACTGGACTAGCGGAAACACCGGGGAGCTGTTTTTT. Translation: CASSKDWTSGNTGELFF.